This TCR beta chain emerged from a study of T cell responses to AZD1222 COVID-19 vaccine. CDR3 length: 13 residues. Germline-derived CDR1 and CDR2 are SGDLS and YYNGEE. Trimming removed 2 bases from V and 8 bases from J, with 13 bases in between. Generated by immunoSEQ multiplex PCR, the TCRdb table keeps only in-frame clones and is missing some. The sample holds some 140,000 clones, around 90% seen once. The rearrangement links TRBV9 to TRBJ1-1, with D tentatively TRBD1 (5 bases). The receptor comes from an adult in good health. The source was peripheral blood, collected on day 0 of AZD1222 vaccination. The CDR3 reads CASSVGVETEAFF. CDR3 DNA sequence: TGTGCCAGCAGCGTGGGGGTGGAGACAGAAGCTTTCTTT. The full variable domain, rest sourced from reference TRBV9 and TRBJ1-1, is DSGVTQTPKHLITATGQRVTLRCSPRSGDLSVYWYQQSLDQGLQFLIQYYNGEERAKGNILERFSAQQFPDLHSELNLSSLELGDSALYFCASSVGVETEAFFGQGTRLTVV.